Below are 21 T cell receptor beta chains sequenced from a single sample in a study of CD8 T cells in Susac syndrome. Reverse transcription of about 0.45 to 1 ug RNA was performed with random hexamers. TCRdb processed the immunoSEQ multiplex PCR reads anew with MiXCR; each CDR3 protein has one entry. The top ten hold more than 0.25% of the sample, which has around 26,000 distinct CDR3 sequences, about 93% seen once. The specimen sequenced was CD8+ T cells from PBMCs. The receptors here all came from a human donor in good health.

This clonotype was found once. The chain employs TRBV27 and TRBJ2-7, with D possibly matching TRBD1 (5 bases). CDR3 size: 14 residues. Trimming shortened V by 2 bases and J by 3 bases, and 11 bases separated the two germline ends. CDR1 is MNHEY, CDR2 SMNVEV, per germline (reference sequence). In nucleotides, the CDR3 is TGTGCCAGCAGTTTACTCAGGGCAGTCTACGAGCAGTACTTC. Residues: CASSLLRAVYEQYF.

This rearrangement joins TRBV5-5 to TRBJ2-1; D unresolved. V lost 0 bases to trimming and J lost 4 bases, with 8 bases between them. This CDR3 region has 14 residues. Germline CDR1 and CDR2: SGHKS and YYEKEE (reference sequence). CDR3 nucleotide sequence: TGTGCCAGCAGCTTGGTCCACGAATACAATGAGCAGTTCTTC. This encodes CASSLVHEYNEQFF.

CDR3 DNA sequence: TGCGCCAGCAGCAAAGCCATGGCAGGGGGGGACAATGAGCAGTTCTTC. It specifies CASSKAMAGGDNEQFF. V gene TRBV4-1 combines with J gene TRBJ2-1; either TRBD1 or TRBD2 may supply D (7 bases each). The CDR3 is made up of 16 amino acids. The ends were cut back, 5 bases at V and 5 bases at J, with 19 bases in the middle. Germline CDR1 MGHRA, CDR2 YSYEKL.

The chain is built from TRBV29-1 and TRBJ1-2; D gene uncertain. Between the trimmed V and J ends, which lost 0 bases and 2 bases, there was a span of 4 bases. There are 12 residues in the CDR3. Germline lookup yields CDR1 SQVTM and CDR2 ANQGSEA. The CDR3 coding sequence is TGCAGCGTTGAAGAAGTAAACTATGGCTACACCTTC. It translates to CSVEEVNYGYTF.

This chain joins TRBV5-1 and TRBJ2-7; tentatively, D is TRBD2 (5 bases). The CDR3 consists of 12 residues. The ends were cut back, 4 bases at V and 6 bases at J, with 11 bases in the middle. Germline V gene lookup returns CDR1 SGHRS and CDR2 YFSETQ. The CDR3 spells CASSPEVGEQYF. CDR3 bases: TGCGCCAGCAGCCCGGAGGTTGGCGAGCAGTACTTC.

This rearrangement joins TRBV6-1 to TRBJ2-3; TRBD1 matches at 9 bases. The V gene end was trimmed by 7 bases and the J gene end by 6 bases; junction bases not matched to a gene: 8. CDR3 length: 14 residues. Germline-derived CDR1 and CDR2 are MNHNS and SASEGT. In DNA, the CDR3 is TGTGCCAGCATGGTGGGACAGGGTGAGGATACGCAGTATTTT. It translates to CASMVGQGEDTQYF.

The rearrangement uses TRBV11-2 and TRBJ1-6; no definite D call. The CDR3 loop spans 12 amino acids. Germline lookup yields CDR1 SGHAT and CDR2 FQNNGV. Trimming removed 2 bases from V and 8 bases from J, with 4 bases in between. CDR3 bases: TGTGCCAGCAGCTTACACCATTCACCCCTCCACTTT. Its protein product is CASSLHHSPLHF.

The chain recombines TRBV7-2 with TRBJ2-1, with a weak D call TRBD1 (6 bases). Germline-derived CDR1 and CDR2 are SGHTA and FQGNSA. This CDR3 spans 14 amino acids. Trimming removed 3 bases from V and 5 bases from J, with 11 bases in between. The CDR3 sequence: CASSFRDTNNEQFF. CDR3 sequence (DNA): TGTGCCAGCAGCTTCCGGGACACTAACAATGAGCAGTTCTTC.

J is TRBJ1-1 and V is TRBV27; weak D call: TRBD1 (6 bases). The V end was cut by 2 bases, the J end by 7 bases, with 14 bases between. The V gene's germline CDR1 is MNHEY and CDR2 SMNVEV (reference sequence). This CDR3 comprises 14 residues. This CDR3 is CASSLGGAGSEAFF. The CDR3 coding sequence is TGTGCCAGCAGTTTAGGGGGGGCGGGGAGTGAAGCTTTCTTT.

This clonotype was seen once. The chain recombines TRBV10-2 with TRBJ2-1, with a tentative D call TRBD1 (6 bases). V dropped 7 bases and J dropped 4 bases, with 11 bases sitting between them. Germline-derived CDR1 and CDR2 are WSHSY and SAAADI. This CDR3 is 13 amino acids long. This chain's CDR3 is CASTRDTYNEQFF. CDR3 nucleotide sequence: TGCGCCAGCACCCGGGACACTTACAATGAGCAGTTCTTC.

The gene calls are TRBV5-4 and TRBJ1-4; D is perhaps TRBD1 (6 bases). This CDR3 is 15 amino acids long. The V end was cut by 0 bases, the J end by 5 bases, with 11 bases between. The germline V gene has CDR1 SGHNT and CDR2 YYREEE (reference sequence). CDR3 coding DNA: TGTGCCAGCAGCTTGGACGTAGGGGGAAATGAAAAACTGTTTTTT. It codes for CASSLDVGGNEKLFF.

The chain combines TRBV5-1 with TRBJ2-3; 9 bases map to TRBD1. The junction had 6 bases not matched to a gene; V was cut back by 0 bases and J by 7 bases. The CDR3 loop spans 15 amino acids. From germline, CDR1 is SGHRS and CDR2 YFSETQ. In nucleotides, the CDR3 is TGCGCCAGCAGCTTGGCACAGGGGGCCGGTCATACGCAGTATTTT. Translating gives CASSLAQGAGHTQYF. The full variable domain, rest sourced from reference TRBV5-1 and TRBJ2-3, is KAGVTQTPRYLIKTRGQQVTLSCSPISGHRSVSWYQQTPGQGLQFLFEYFSETQRNKGNFPGRFSGRQFSNSRSEMNVSTLELGDSALYLCASSLAQGAGHTQYFGPGTRLTVL.

The chain carries TRBV7-9 and TRBJ2-1, with 11 bases lining up with TRBD2. The junction had 9 bases not matched to a gene; V was cut back by 4 bases and J by 10 bases. There are 15 residues in the CDR3. CDR1 is SEHNR and CDR2 is FQNEAQ in the germline V gene (reference sequence). CDR3 sequence reads: CASSSIAGGPEEQFF. The CDR3 DNA follows: TGTGCCAGCAGCTCGATAGCGGGGGGGCCGGAGGAGCAGTTCTTC.

The chain combines TRBV27 with TRBJ1-2, with 8 bases that match TRBD1. Looked up from germline, CDR1 is MNHEY and CDR2 is SMNVEV (reference sequence). The CDR3 has 12 amino acids. J gave up 6 bases and V 4 bases, and 1 base lay outside the gene matches. The CDR3 sequence is CASSSRGHGYTF. The DNA for the CDR3 is TGTGCCAGCAGTTCCAGGGGGCATGGCTACACCTTC.

This chain uses TRBV10-3 with TRBJ2-1; 8 bases match TRBD2. The CDR3 contains 15 residues. V lost 2 bases to trimming and J lost 6 bases; unmatched junction nucleotides: 6. The germline V gene has CDR1 ENHRY and CDR2 SYGVKD. The CDR3 sequence: CAISETSGPGNEQFF. The CDR3 DNA reads TGTGCCATCAGTGAGACTAGCGGACCGGGCAATGAGCAGTTCTTC.

This chain connects TRBV27 to TRBJ2-5; 8 positions agree with TRBD1. V shed 3 bases, J shed 7 bases, and the junction held 4 bases outside the gene matches. CDR3 length equals 13 residues. CDR1 and CDR2 from the germline V gene are MNHEY and SMNVEV (reference sequence). The CDR3 reads CASSFGQGRTQYF. The CDR3 region has the DNA TGTGCCAGCAGTTTCGGACAGGGTCGGACCCAGTACTTC.

The chain employs TRBV4-3 and TRBJ2-1, with 10 bases fitting TRBD1. After removal of 3 bases from V and 8 bases from J, the junction contained 13 bases not matched to a gene. CDR3 size: 17 residues. Per the germline V gene, CDR1 is LGHNA and CDR2 is YSLEER. The CDR3 is CASSHERLGQGHDEQFF. The CDR3 region has the DNA TGCGCCAGCAGCCACGAGAGGTTGGGACAGGGGCACGATGAGCAGTTCTTC.

The chain links TRBV11-2 to TRBJ2-1; D possibly corresponds to TRBD1 (5 bases). Germline-derived CDR1 and CDR2 are SGHAT and FQNNGV. Trimming took off 5 bases at V and 6 bases at J, with 14 bases between the two ends. The CDR3 sequence is 14 residues long. CDR3 residues: CASSHYGAGNEQFF. As DNA, the CDR3 is TGTGCCAGCAGCCATTATGGGGCTGGCAATGAGCAGTTCTTC.

This clonotype was recorded a few times. This chain connects TRBV6-6 to TRBJ1-5; tentatively, D is TRBD1 (5 bases). The CDR3 length is 14 residues. The germline V gene encodes CDR1 MNHNY and CDR2 SVGAGI (reference sequence). V lost 6 bases and J 7 bases, leaving 16 bases between the germline ends. The CDR3 loop is CASSPGGREQPQHF. As DNA, the CDR3 is TGTGCCAGCAGCCCGGGGGGTAGGGAACAGCCCCAGCATTTT.

This clonotype turned up a few times. The chain employs TRBV5-6 and TRBJ2-7; tentative D call: TRBD1 (6 bases). Trimming removed 0 bases from V and 2 bases from J, with 12 bases in between. Per germline, CDR1 SGHDT and CDR2 YYEEEE. The CDR3 runs 15 residues. This CDR3 is CASSLEQGLTYEQYF. The CDR3 DNA follows: TGTGCCAGCAGCTTGGAACAGGGCTTAACCTACGAGCAGTACTTC.

This clonotype was found a few times. This chain connects TRBV6-2 or TRBV6-3 to TRBJ2-7; D remains unclear. Per the germline V gene, CDR1 is MNHEY and CDR2 is SVGEGT. The CDR3 is 13 amino acids. V was trimmed by 2 bases and J by 5 bases, leaving 10 bases between them. The CDR3 protein is CASSYLVPNEQYF. The CDR3 DNA reads as TGTGCCAGCAGTTACCTTGTCCCCAACGAGCAGTACTTC.